These T cell receptor beta chains were read from a single sample in a study of beta chain features in type 1 diabetes. Profiling relied on immunoSEQ multiplex PCR, and the TCRdb table lists in-frame clones only, not all of them. The sample contains 300,000 to 450,000 clones, roughly a fifth of which appear only once. The sequenced material came from naive CD4+ T cells from blood. The receptors stem from a woman under 30 in good health. Both conserved end residues are part of each CDR3. A D gene is named only where the DNA matches it firmly. Clone sizes are given selectively: once, few, many, or a class where the clone is expanded.

D gene	clone size	V gene	J gene	CDR3 DNA	CDR3 protein
.	.	TRBV6-5	TRBJ1-1	TGTGCCAGCAGTCGGGGGGCGGAAGCTTTCTTT	CASSRGAEAFF
TRBD1	few	TRBV7-9	TRBJ2-3	TGTGCCAGCAGCCCACAGGGGAACACAGATACGCAGTATTTT	CASSPQGNTDTQYF
.	.	TRBV5-4	TRBJ2-7	TGTGCCAGCAGCCGTACAGGTCGCGAGCAGTACTTC	CASSRTGREQYF
.	.	TRBV30	TRBJ1-2	TGTGCCTGGAGGACTGGGGGGGACGATGGCTACACCTTC	CAWRTGGDDGYTF
.	.	TRBV5-1	TRBJ2-5	TGCGCCAGCAGCTTGGTCTCAGGGACTGGGGAGACCCAGTACTTC	CASSLVSGTGETQYF
TRBD1	few	TRBV7-8	TRBJ1-2	TGTGCCAGCAGCCCCTACAATTCGGGACAGGGGAACTATGGCTACACCTTC	CASSPYNSGQGNYGYTF
.	.	TRBV25-1	TRBJ1-4	TGTGCCAGCAGTGAAAACAGACAGTTACTGTTTTTT	CASSENRQLLFF
TRBD2	.	TRBV5-6	TRBJ2-5	TGTGCCAGCAGCTGGACTAGCGGAATCCAAGAGACCCAGTACTTC	CASSWTSGIQETQYF
TRBD2	.	TRBV5-1	TRBJ2-1	TGCGCCAGCTTTCGGAACGGGGGGACCTACAATGAGCAGTTCTTC	CASFRNGGTYNEQFF
TRBD1	.	TRBV4-3	TRBJ2-5	TGCGCCAGCAGCCAAGGTGTCAGGGGGCGAGAGACCCAGTACTTC	CASSQGVRGRETQYF
TRBD1	few	TRBV27	TRBJ2-7	TGTGCCAGCAGTCACTACCTCGGACAGGGCTACGAGCAGTACTTC	CASSHYLGQGYEQYF
.	.	TRBV6-5	TRBJ2-5	TGTGCCAGCAGTTACTCGAGGGTGGGCGAGACCCAGTACTTC	CASSYSRVGETQYF
.	.	TRBV30	TRBJ2-7	TGTGCCTGGAGTCGACGGAGCGAGCAGTACTTC	CAWSRRSEQYF
TRBD2	.	TRBV11-2	TRBJ2-3	TGTGCCAGCAGCTTAGACGGGGCGGGAGGAACAGATACGCAGTATTTT	CASSLDGAGGTDTQYF
.	few	TRBV25-1	TRBJ2-1	TGTGCCAGCAGTGGTTTTGAGCGGCTCTACAATGAGCAGTTCTTC	CASSGFERLYNEQFF